This TCR beta chain was sequenced in a study of T cells in Graves' hyperthyroidism and ophthalmopathy. RNA transcripts provided the source from which TCR beta CDR3 regions were amplified. During a first-round RT-PCR of the TCR CDR3, the HTBI primer set was used. TCRdb redid the calling of the multiplex PCR reads with MiXCR, one entry per CDR3 protein. The top ten clones hold 16% of a sample with more than 550,000 distinct CDR3 sequences, about 19% of them seen once. Extraction of PBMCs used more than 8.5 ml of fresh peripheral blood. The TCR originated in a woman aged 45 to 65 with Graves' hyperthyroidism that later progressed to Graves' ophthalmopathy. What was sequenced was blood.

The DNA of the CDR3 is TGTGCCAGCAGCTCGACAGTAGGCTCTGGAAACACCATATATTTT. It translates to CASSSTVGSGNTIYF. The chain is built from TRBV7-6 and TRBJ1-3; tentatively, D is TRBD1 (5 bases). Germline V gene lookup returns CDR1 SGHVS and CDR2 FNYEAQ. The CDR3 loop spans 15 amino acids. With 4 bases removed from V and 0 bases from J, the gap between germline ends came to 10 bases.